This passage covers 10 T cell receptor beta chains from one sample sequenced in a study of T cell responses to AZD1222 COVID-19 vaccine. The repertoire was sequenced with immunoSEQ multiplex PCR; TCRdb's copy has only in-frame clones and lacks some. The profile shows approximately 120,000 clones, 88% of them singletons. Sequencing used peripheral blood, obtained on day 0 of MenACWY control vaccination. Every receptor here comes from an adult in good health.

The chain couples TRBV7-2 to TRBJ2-3, with D possibly called TRBD1 or TRBD2 (6 bases each). Per the germline V gene, CDR1 is SGHTA and CDR2 is FQGNSA. The CDR3 is made up of 15 amino acids. Deletions cut 1 base from V and 1 base from J, with 9 bases between. CDR3 nucleotide sequence: TGTGCCAGCAGCTTAGGGGGGGCCCGCACAGATACGCAGTATTTT. This gives the protein CASSLGGARTDTQYF.

V and J are TRBV5-4 and TRBJ1-1; D not certain. The V gene lost 5 bases and the J gene lost 2 bases, with 13 bases spanning the gap. The CDR3 has 14 residues. The germline CDR1 and CDR2 sequences are SGHNT and YYREEE (reference sequence). The DNA for the CDR3 is TGTGCCAGCAGGCGGGGTGGGGTAAACACTGAAGCTTTCTTT. Protein product: CASRRGGVNTEAFF.

V usage is TRBV4-1 and J usage is TRBJ1-2; perhaps TRBD1 as D (5 bases). Trimming removed 3 bases from V and 9 bases from J, with 20 bases in between. Germline-derived CDR1 and CDR2 are MGHRA and YSYEKL. The CDR3 has 15 amino acids. CDR3 DNA: TGCGCCAGCAGCCACCCCGGGACGGCGAAGGTTAGCTACACCTTC. This encodes CASSHPGTAKVSYTF.

V usage is TRBV24-1 and J usage is TRBJ1-4, with 11 bases aligning to TRBD1. The V and J ends lost 6 bases and 6 bases, in that order; junction bases with no gene match: 2. The CDR3 is made up of 14 amino acids. CDR1 is KGHDR and CDR2 is SFDVKD in the germline V gene. The CDR3 protein is CATSRGQGDEKLFF. CDR3 in DNA: TGTGCCACCAGTAGGGGACAGGGGGATGAAAAACTGTTTTTT.

J is TRBJ2-4 and V is TRBV4-1, with TRBD2 matching 8 bases. The V and J ends lost 2 bases and 1 base, in that order; junction bases with no gene match: 10. Looked up from germline, CDR1 is MGHRA and CDR2 is YSYEKL. The CDR3 spans 18 residues. For the CDR3, the DNA is TGCGCCAGCAGCCAATCTACGGCTAGCGGGCCTGCCAAAAACATTCAGTACTTC. Translating gives CASSQSTASGPAKNIQYF.

The chain recombines TRBV6-5 with TRBJ2-1, with 7 bases identical to TRBD1. Per the germline V gene, CDR1 is MNHEY and CDR2 is SVGAGI. The CDR3 sequence is 14 residues long. Unmatched junction bases numbered 7, after V lost 6 bases and J lost 5 bases. The DNA for the CDR3 is TGTGCCAGCAGCCGGGACAGAGCTAACAATGAGCAGTTCTTC. Translated: CASSRDRANNEQFF.

The gene calls are TRBV5-1 and TRBJ2-5, with TRBD2 matching 12 bases. Germline V gene sequence: CDR1 SGHRS, CDR2 YFSETQ. After removal of 3 bases from V and 5 bases from J, the junction contained 5 bases not matched to a gene. CDR3 length: 15 residues. The CDR3, as DNA: TGCGCCAGCAGCTCTAGCGGGGGGGAGACGGAGACCCAGTACTTC. Protein: CASSSSGGETETQYF.

This clone appeared a few times. The chain recombines TRBV12-3 or TRBV12-4 with TRBJ2-1; D not certain. CDR3 length equals 13 residues. The V end was cut by 3 bases, the J end by 6 bases, with 9 bases between. The CDR3 nucleotides are TGTGCCAGCAGTTTTGAAGAAGCCAATGAGCAGTTCTTC. Its translation: CASSFEEANEQFF.

The genes are TRBV5-4 and TRBJ2-7; 14 bases are shared with TRBD2. The CDR3 runs to 15 residues. After removal of 3 bases from V and 9 bases from J, the junction contained 8 bases not matched to a gene. Per germline, CDR1 SGHNT and CDR2 YYREEE (reference sequence). DNA for the CDR3: TGTGCCAGCAGCTATCCGGGACTAGCGGGAGATGGGCAGTACTTC. Translated, it gives CASSYPGLAGDGQYF. The variable domain in full, completed from reference TRBV5-4 and TRBJ2-7, reads ETGVTQSPTHLIKTRGQQVTLRCSSQSGHNTVSWYQQALGQGPQFIFQYYREEENGRGNFPPRFSGLQFPNYSSELNVNALELDDSALYLCASSYPGLAGDGQYFGPGTRLTVT.

This chain links TRBV7-9 with TRBJ2-3; D gene ambiguous. The V gene's germline CDR1 is SEHNR and CDR2 FQNEAQ (reference sequence). Between the trimmed V and J ends, which lost 2 bases and 0 bases, there was a span of 12 bases. This CDR3 comprises 16 residues. The CDR3 loop reads CASSLNFRPSTDTQYF. Here the CDR3 DNA reads TGTGCCAGCAGCTTAAACTTCCGACCCAGCACAGATACGCAGTATTTT. Looking up the rest from reference TRBV7-9 and TRBJ2-3 gives the full variable domain: DTGVSQNPRHKITKRGQNVTFRCDPISEHNRLYWYRQTLGQGPEFLTYFQNEAQLEKSRLLSDRFSAERPKGSFSTLEIQRTEQGDSAMYLCASSLNFRPSTDTQYFGPGTRLTVL.